Sequencing of this TCR beta chain was carried out in a study of graft-versus-host responses after intestinal transplantation. For the study at large: Every recipient had anti-thymocyte globulin induction and 2 to 3 years of tacrolimus plus steroids. General observations from the study: There were GvH clones found in recipient marrow, and some of them appeared first in ileum or blood. Early after transplant, HvG declines were associated with peak levels of circulating GvH clones. Some patients had graft-donor T cell macrochimerism, and their allografts showed high graft-versus-host to host-versus-graft clonal ratios.

In the case of this clone: The antigen remains undetermined.

The CDR3 length is 16 residues. The germline V gene has CDR1 GTSNPN and CDR2 SVGIG (reference sequence). V was trimmed by 4 bases and J by 2 bases, leaving 18 bases between them. Profiling relied on immunoSEQ multiplex PCR, and the TCRdb table lists in-frame clones only, not all of them. The table includes about 89,000 clones, 91% detected once. The clonotype comes from a human donor who received an intestinal transplant. This sequence joins TRBV30 and TRBJ2-1; no clear D gene. The input for sequencing was unstimulated CD4+ T cells sorted from spleen or lymph node cells, taken before intestinal transplant. The CDR3 sequence: CAWTPSVRVPYNEQFF. The CDR3 region has the DNA TGTGCCTGGACCCCTTCGGTACGGGTCCCCTACAATGAGCAGTTCTTC.